Below, 27 T cell receptor beta chains from the same sample are listed, as sequenced in a study of T cell changes during pregnancy in multiple sclerosis. Produced via immunoSEQ multiplex PCR; TCRdb's table is partial and in-frame only. The table shows 70,000 or so clones, with approximately 91% occurring only once. The sequencing used peripheral blood, collected in the third trimester of pregnancy. The receptors stem from a female donor with multiple sclerosis, enrolled in a pregnancy study.

The V and J genes are TRBV7-6 and TRBJ1-2; no clear D gene. The CDR3 runs 13 residues. Trimming took 0 bases from V and 6 from J, leaving 8 bases between them. Germline CDR1 is SGHVS and CDR2 is FNYEAQ. CDR3 sequence reads: CASSLAWADGYTF. CDR3 coding DNA: TGTGCCAGCAGCTTAGCATGGGCCGATGGCTACACCTTC. Together with reference TRBV7-6 and TRBJ1-2, the CDR3 gives the full variable domain: GAGVSQSPRYKVTKRGQDVALRCDPISGHVSLYWYRQALGQGPEFLTYFNYEAQQDKSGLPNDRFSAERPEGSISTLTIQRTEQRDSAMYRCASSLAWADGYTFGSGTRLTVV.

This chain links TRBV10-1 with TRBJ2-5; TRBD2 matches 9 bases. Looked up from germline, CDR1 is WNHNN and CDR2 is SYGVQD (reference sequence). Germline trimming cut 8 bases from V and 7 bases from J; bases unmatched to any gene: 17. The length of the CDR3 is 16 residues. The CDR3 sequence is CASPPAIAGARGTQYF. CDR3 nucleotide sequence: TGCGCCAGCCCACCGGCTATAGCGGGGGCTCGTGGGACCCAGTACTTC.

The gene calls are TRBV2 and TRBJ1-3; no clear D gene. The germline V gene encodes CDR1 SNHLY and CDR2 FYNNEI. This CDR3 has 15 amino acids. Between the trimmed V and J ends, which lost 6 bases and 0 bases, there was a span of 12 bases. The CDR3 is CASRLQVYSGNTIYF. The CDR3 DNA reads TGTGCCAGCAGGCTTCAGGTTTACTCTGGAAACACCATATATTTT. Combining the CDR3 with reference TRBV2 and TRBJ1-3 gives the whole variable domain EPEVTQTPSHQVTQMGQEVILRCVPISNHLYFYWYRQILGQKVEFLVSFYNNEISEKSEIFDDQFSVERPDGSNFTLKIRSTKLEDSAMYFCASRLQVYSGNTIYFGEGSWLTVV.

The chain combines TRBV10-3 with TRBJ2-7, with 9 positions matching TRBD1. V lost 6 bases to trimming and J lost 3 bases; unmatched junction nucleotides: 0. Germline V gene data show CDR1 as ENHRY and CDR2 as SYGVKD. This CDR3 is built from 12 residues. The CDR3 DNA reads as TGTGCCATCAGGACAGGGGGCTACGAGCAGTACTTC. It translates to CAIRTGGYEQYF.

V and J are TRBV29-1 and TRBJ1-1, with TRBD1 as a possible D gene (6 bases). The germline V gene has CDR1 SQVTM and CDR2 ANQGSEA. V lost 1 base and J lost 6, with 18 bases in between. The CDR3 totals 15 residues. The CDR3 DNA reads as TGCAGCGTTGAAGGACGGGGGGGCGGTTCGTCTGAAGCTTTCTTT. It codes for CSVEGRGGGSSEAFF.

The rearrangement uses TRBV6-5 and TRBJ1-2, with a tentative D call TRBD1 (6 bases). From germline, CDR1 is MNHEY and CDR2 SVGAGI. Trimming shortened V by 6 bases and J by 5 bases, and 16 bases separated the two germline ends. The CDR3 extends over 14 amino acids. CDR3 protein: CASRRDRLRYGYTF. The CDR3 bases are TGTGCCAGCAGACGAGACAGGCTCCGATATGGCTACACCTTC.

The chain joins TRBV5-6 to TRBJ1-2; D might be TRBD1 (6 bases). The CDR3 runs to 14 residues. V was cut by 6 bases and J by 4 bases, with 16 bases left in between. Germline V gene data show CDR1 as SGHDT and CDR2 as YYEEEE. The CDR3 protein is CASNNRVLSYGYTF. CDR3 sequence (DNA): TGTGCCAGCAACAACAGGGTTTTGTCCTATGGCTACACCTTC. Together with reference TRBV5-6 and TRBJ1-2, the CDR3 gives the full variable domain: DAGVTQSPTHLIKTRGQQVTLRCSPKSGHDTVSWYQQALGQGPQFIFQYYEEEERQRGNFPDRFSGHQFPNYSSELNVNALLLGDSALYLCASNNRVLSYGYTFGSGTRLTVV.

The chain combines TRBV7-8 with TRBJ2-7; D is possibly TRBD2 (6 bases). Germline loops: CDR1 SGHVS, CDR2 FQNEAQ. Deletions cut 2 bases from V and 3 bases from J, with 17 bases between. The CDR3 is 16 residues long. DNA for the CDR3: TGTGCCAGCAGCTTAAGCGCTCCCAACGGGGGCTACGAGCAGTACTTC. Translating it yields CASSLSAPNGGYEQYF.

The chain combines TRBV6-6 with TRBJ1-6, with unresolved D. This CDR3 comprises 13 residues. Germline V gene data show CDR1 as MNHNY and CDR2 as SVGAGI (reference sequence). V shed 6 bases and J shed 11 bases, with 14 bases lying between them. The CDR3 DNA sequence: TGTGCCAGCAGCCACAAGTGGAGGGCACCCCTCCACTTT. Encoded protein: CASSHKWRAPLHF.

CDR3 region: CASSSGSSGETQYF. CDR3 sequence (DNA): TGCGCCAGCAGCTCGGGGTCAAGTGGGGAGACCCAGTACTTC. V and J are TRBV5-1 and TRBJ2-5, with D possibly TRBD2 on 5 matching bases. The CDR3 is made up of 14 amino acids. V was cut by 3 bases and J by 5 bases, with 14 bases left in between. The germline gives CDR1 SGHRS, CDR2 YFSETQ.

The chain joins TRBV29-1 to TRBJ2-1; TRBD1 is a possible D gene (7 bases). Per germline, CDR1 SQVTM and CDR2 ANQGSEA. The CDR3 covers 13 residues. The germline V and J ends were trimmed by 4 bases and 12 bases, with 19 bases remaining between them. Written as DNA, the CDR3 is TGCAGCGTTGCGGGGACAGCCCCGGAGGGGCAGTTCTTC. Protein product: CSVAGTAPEGQFF.

The chain joins TRBV5-1 to TRBJ1-4; D is ambiguous. The V gene's germline CDR1 is SGHRS and CDR2 YFSETQ. V was cut by 4 bases and J by 7 bases, with 5 bases left in between. The CDR3 has 11 amino acids. The CDR3 region is CASSTGEKLFF. Here the CDR3 DNA reads TGCGCCAGCAGCACGGGTGAAAAACTGTTTTTT.

This sequence joins TRBV5-5 and TRBJ2-6, with D perhaps TRBD1 (5 bases). Germline V CDR1 and CDR2: SGHKS, YYEKEE (reference sequence). V was shortened by 0 bases and J by 0 bases, with 10 bases between the two germline ends. There are 17 residues in the CDR3. CDR3 coding DNA: TGTGCCAGCAGCTTGGACAGGTCTCTCTCTGGGGCCAACGTCCTGACTTTC. Its translation: CASSLDRSLSGANVLTF.

J is TRBJ1-2 and V is TRBV19; D perhaps matches TRBD1 (5 bases). Trimming cost V 4 bases and J 6 bases, with 15 bases left between them. This CDR3 spans 14 amino acids. CDR1 and CDR2 from the germline V gene are LNHDA and SQIVND (reference sequence). For the CDR3, the DNA is TGTGCCAGTAGTACTCACGGACAAGGGGATGGCTACACCTTC. Translated, it gives CASSTHGQGDGYTF.

The J gene is TRBJ2-5, the V gene TRBV29-1; tentatively, D is TRBD2 (5 bases). V was trimmed by 1 base and J by 7 bases, leaving 13 bases between them. The CDR3 is 13 residues long. From germline, CDR1 is SQVTM and CDR2 ANQGSEA. Written as DNA, the CDR3 is TGCAGCGTTGAAGGGACTGTGCCAGGGACCCAGTACTTC. The encoded protein is CSVEGTVPGTQYF.

The rearrangement uses TRBV15 and TRBJ2-2, with D unresolved. CDR1 is LNHNV, CDR2 YYDKDF, per germline (reference sequence). CDR3 size: 14 residues. Trimming left V 9 bases short and J 4 bases short, with 15 bases between. CDR3 region: CATGRVDSTGELFF. The CDR3 DNA is TGTGCCACTGGTCGGGTAGACTCCACCGGGGAGCTGTTTTTT.

About this clone: This sample includes further DNA sequences coding for the same CDR3. This chain connects TRBV7-2 to TRBJ1-2, with a possible D match to TRBD1 (6 bases). Germline V gene lookup returns CDR1 SGHTA and CDR2 FQGNSA. V was cut by 3 bases and J by 2 bases, with 7 bases left in between. This CDR3 spans 13 amino acids. In nucleotides, the CDR3 is TGTGCCAGCAGCTTCGACAGGAACTATGGCTACACCTTC. It yields the protein CASSFDRNYGYTF.

This sequence joins TRBV7-2 and TRBJ1-3; D unclear. This CDR3 comprises 14 residues. V shed 6 bases and J shed 2 bases, with 11 bases lying between them. Germline CDR1 SGHTA, CDR2 FQGNSA. The CDR3 is CASSRGGTGNTIYF. The CDR3 bases are TGTGCCAGCAGTCGGGGAGGAACTGGAAACACCATATATTTT.

The chain joins TRBV5-1 to TRBJ2-6, with 7 bases lining up with TRBD1. The CDR3 consists of 15 residues. The germline gives CDR1 SGHRS, CDR2 YFSETQ. Trimming removed 4 bases from V and 0 bases from J; junction bases left unmatched: 1. The CDR3 DNA follows: TGCGCCAGCAGCGCAGGGGGCTCTGGGGCCAACGTCCTGACTTTC. Its translation is CASSAGGSGANVLTF.

The count of this clone is one. The J gene is TRBJ1-6, the V gene TRBV6-5; 8 nucleotides match TRBD1. CDR1 and CDR2 from the germline V gene are MNHEY and SVGAGI. CDR3 length: 16 amino acids. J was trimmed by 8 bases and V by 2 bases; bases with no gene match: 8. CDR3 protein: CASSYAQGAWDSPLHF. CDR3 bases: TGTGCCAGCAGTTACGCTCAGGGGGCTTGGGATTCACCCCTCCACTTT.

V is TRBV18 and J is TRBJ1-5; D unresolved. This CDR3 has 14 residues. Trimming shortened V by 1 base and J by 4 bases, and 8 bases separated the two germline ends. The germline gives CDR1 KGHSH, CDR2 LQKENI. The CDR3 bases are TGTGCCAGCTCACCACGGGAGAGTAATCAGCCCCAGCATTTT. It encodes CASSPRESNQPQHF. The full variable domain, completed using reference TRBV18 and TRBJ1-5, is NAGVMQNPRHLVRRRGQEARLRCSPMKGHSHVYWYRQLPEEGLKFMVYLQKENIIDESGMPKERFSAEFPKEGPSILRIQQVVRGDSAAYFCASSPRESNQPQHFGDGTRLSIL.

V usage is TRBV7-9 and J usage is TRBJ2-7; the D gene is possibly TRBD1 (6 bases). CDR3 size: 14 residues. With 1 base removed from V and 3 bases from J, the gap between germline ends came to 10 bases. The germline gives CDR1 SEHNR, CDR2 FQNEAQ (reference sequence). The DNA for the CDR3 is TGTGCCAGCAGCTTAGGGACAGCGTTCTACGAGCAGTACTTC. It translates to CASSLGTAFYEQYF.

The chain employs TRBV29-1 and TRBJ1-2; the D gene is possibly TRBD1 (5 bases). V lost 5 bases and J lost 5, with 6 bases in between. In germline, CDR1 is SQVTM, CDR2 ANQGSEA. The CDR3 contains 10 residues. The CDR3 region is CSVRQYGYTF. The CDR3 nucleotides read TGCAGCGTTCGACAGTATGGCTACACCTTC.

This clone was detected a few times. CDR3 sequence reads: CASRSDRVNTEAFF. CDR3 bases: TGTGCCAGCAGGTCAGACAGGGTGAACACTGAAGCTTTCTTT. This chain links TRBV28 with TRBJ1-1, with 7 bases fitting TRBD1. V dropped 6 bases and J dropped 0; count of bases not matched to a gene: 4. Germline V gene data show CDR1 as MDHEN and CDR2 as SYDVKM. This CDR3 has 14 residues. The whole variable domain, remainder taken from reference TRBV28 and TRBJ1-1, is DVKVTQSSRYLVKRTGEKVFLECVQDMDHENMFWYRQDPGLGLRLIYFSYDVKMKEKGDIPEGYSVSREKKERFSLILESASTNQTSMYLCASRSDRVNTEAFFGQGTRLTVV.

The CDR3: CASSSYTRVVQETQYF. The CDR3 DNA reads TGTGCCAGCAGCTCCTATACCCGGGTCGTTCAAGAGACCCAGTACTTC. V and J are TRBV7-9 and TRBJ2-5; D is uncertain. Germline V gives CDR1 SEHNR, CDR2 FQNEAQ (reference sequence). The ends were cut back, 4 bases at V and 2 bases at J, with 17 bases in the middle. The CDR3 consists of 16 residues. Variable domain in full (rest from reference TRBV7-9 and TRBJ2-5): DTGVSQNPRHKITKRGQNVTFRCDPISEHNRLYWYRQTLGQGPEFLTYFQNEAQLEKSRLLSDRFSAERPKGSFSTLEIQRTEQGDSAMYLCASSSYTRVVQETQYFGPGTRLLVL.

The J gene is TRBJ1-2, the V gene TRBV6-1; tentative D call: TRBD1 (5 bases). Germline CDR1 MNHNS, CDR2 SASEGT. The CDR3 is made up of 15 amino acids. Trimming left V 1 base short and J 5 bases short, with 14 bases between. The CDR3 region has the DNA TGTGCCAGCAGTGAAGAGGGGATGGGGGGTTATGGCTACACCTTC. Amino acid sequence: CASSEEGMGGYGYTF.

The V gene is TRBV5-8, the J gene TRBJ2-5; D uncertain. This CDR3 has 14 residues. CDR1 and CDR2 (germline): SGHTS, YDEGEE. Trimming left V 4 bases short and J 0 bases short, with 10 bases between. The CDR3, as DNA: TGTGCCAGCAGCCACGGAACTAACCAAGAGACCCAGTACTTC. Translating it yields CASSHGTNQETQYF.